A selection of T cell receptor beta chains follows, all from one sample in a study of T-cell memory formation after mild COVID-19. Using its own MiXCR run on the 5' RACE reads, TCRdb lists one record per CDR3 protein. This table holds under 450,000 distinct CDR3 sequences, about 25% found once. The sequencing input was PBMCs or a T cell subset sorted from them (not recorded which). The source of these receptors is an adult woman who had mild COVID-19 (a few samples of this study predate the infection). Cell type and time point are not known. CDR3s include the opening cysteine and the closing phenylalanine or tryptophan. A D gene is named only where the DNA matches it firmly. The size entry is marked missing in some rows and otherwise reads once, few, many or a size class.

TRBJ2-3 TRBD2 few TRBV7-2 TGTGCCAGCAGCTCGTTAGCGGGGGGGCTCACAGATACGCAGTATTTT CASSSLAGGLTDTQYF
TRBJ2-7 - - TRBV7-9 TGTGCCAGCAGCTTGCGGACGGGCCACGAGCAGTACTTC CASSLRTGHEQYF
TRBJ2-7 TRBD1 - TRBV5-1 TGCGCCAGCAGCTTGGTTCCGGGACAGCAAATCCCCTACGAGCAGTACTTC CASSLVPGQQIPYEQYF
TRBJ2-1 TRBD2 few TRBV7-2 TGTGCCAGCAGCCTCCGGTTGTGGGCTAGCGGGAGGGCCGGGTTCTACAATGAGCAGTTCTTC CASSLRLWASGRAGFYNEQFF
TRBJ1-2 - few TRBV7-8 TGTGCCAGCAGCTTCCGCGACCGATATGGCTACACCTTC CASSFRDRYGYTF
TRBJ2-5 TRBD2 many TRBV29-1 TGCAGCGTTGAAGATTTGGCGGGACTAGCGGGGTTCTTGGAGACCCAGTACTTC CSVEDLAGLAGFLETQYF
TRBJ2-7 TRBD2 few TRBV29-1 TGCAGCTCCGCCCTCTCGACCACTAGCGGGACCCCCTACGAGCAGTACTTC CSSALSTTSGTPYEQYF
TRBJ2-1 TRBD2 - TRBV11-2 TGTGCCAGCAGCTCTACTAGCGGGAGGGCCCTGGGGACTTACAATGAGCAGTTCTTC CASSSTSGRALGTYNEQFF
TRBJ1-3 - - TRBV7-4 TGTGCCAGCAGCCCCCCCGAATGGGGGGCGATCTCTGGAAACACCATATATTTT CASSPPEWGAISGNTIYF
TRBJ1-4 - - TRBV7-2 TGTGCCAGCGGGATGAGTCGGGGTTTTGAAAAACTGTTTTTT CASGMSRGFEKLFF
TRBJ1-5 - - TRBV6-6 TGTGCCAGCAGAACAGTTAGCAATCAGCCCCAGCATTTT CASRTVSNQPQHF
TRBJ2-1 - few TRBV29-1 TGCAGCGTTGTACAGGGCCTTGGTATCGGCAATGAGCAGTTCTTC CSVVQGLGIGNEQFF
TRBJ2-5 - few TRBV29-1 TGCAGCGTTGAAGGTATACTATTGAGGGATGAGACCCAGTACTTC CSVEGILLRDETQYF
TRBJ2-7 - few TRBV7-9 TGTGCCAGCAGCAACGTCTACGAGCAGTACTTC CASSNVYEQYF
TRBJ2-2 - many TRBV6-5 TGTGCCAGCAGTTATCTTTACAGGGTGCAGGGTGAGACGGAGCTGTTTTTT CASSYLYRVQGETELFF
TRBJ2-3 - few TRBV7-9 TGTGCCAGCAGCGTACATACTAGCACAGATACGCAGTATTTT CASSVHTSTDTQYF
TRBJ2-2 - few TRBV4-1 TGCGCCAGCAGCCTGAAGATGGGCACCGGGGAGCTGTTTTTT CASSLKMGTGELFF
TRBJ1-6 - - TRBV12-3/TRBV12-4 TGTGCCAGCAGTTTAGGCGGGGCGGGCCTCCACTTT CASSLGGAGLHF
TRBJ2-5 - - TRBV2 TGTGCCAGCAGTGGGCTTGGGGGAGCGGGAGAGACCCAGTACTTC CASSGLGGAGETQYF
TRBJ2-2 - - TRBV29-1 TGCAGCGCAAGAGGGGGGTCCACCGGGGAGCTGTTTTTT CSARGGSTGELFF
TRBJ2-7 TRBD1 - TRBV7-9 TGTGCCAGCAGCTCAAGTAAGGGACAGTCCTACGAGCAGTACTTC CASSSSKGQSYEQYF
TRBJ2-1 - few TRBV9 TGTGCCAGCAGCGTACCCGCAGCGAGCAATGAGCAGTTCTTC CASSVPAASNEQFF
TRBJ2-3 TRBD1 few TRBV5-1 TGCGCCAGCAGCGCCTTGTCACAGGGGATCACAGATACGCAGTATTTT CASSALSQGITDTQYF
TRBJ2-3 TRBD2 few TRBV15 TGTGCCACCAGCAGACTAGCGGGGGCCACAGATACGCAGTATTTT CATSRLAGATDTQYF
TRBJ2-6 - - TRBV5-1 TGCGCCAGCCGGCGAGAAAGGGTCGATGGGGCCAACGTCCTGACTTTC CASRRERVDGANVLTF
TRBJ1-2 TRBD1 few TRBV12-3/TRBV12-4 TGTGCCAGCAGACCCCCCGGGACAGGGAACTATGGCTACACCTTC CASRPPGTGNYGYTF
TRBJ1-1 - - TRBV18 TGTGCCAGCTCACCACACAGGGATGAAGCTTTCTTT CASSPHRDEAFF
TRBJ1-1 - many TRBV29-1 TGCAGCGTTAGCCTACACGCGAACACTGAAGCTTTCTTT CSVSLHANTEAFF
TRBJ2-1 - many TRBV7-2 TGTGCCAGCAGCGCGCAAACGGGTATATCCTACAATGAGCAGTTCTTC CASSAQTGISYNEQFF
TRBJ2-2 TRBD1 few TRBV6-6 TGTGCCAGCAGTGAGGACAGGGTGGCCACCGGGGAGCTGTTTTTT CASSEDRVATGELFF
TRBJ1-1 - - TRBV6-2/TRBV6-3 TGTGCCAGCAGTCAGGACAGCATGAACACTGAAGCTTTCTTT CASSQDSMNTEAFF
TRBJ1-4 - few TRBV5-6 TGTGCCAGCAGCTTGAGAAGGCCGAGGTATGAAAAACTGTTTTTT CASSLRRPRYEKLFF
TRBJ1-5 - - TRBV4-1 TGCGCCAACTGTGCCGCCCCTTGGGGGGTGAATCAGCCCCAGCATTTT CANCAAPWGVNQPQHF
TRBJ2-5 - once TRBV10-3 TGTGCCATCACCCACAGACCCAGCGAGACCCAGTACTTC CAITHRPSETQYF
TRBJ2-7 - few TRBV3-1 TGTGCCAGCAGCCAAACCAGTTCCTACGAGCAGTACTTC CASSQTSSYEQYF
TRBJ2-3 TRBD2 once TRBV5-6 TGTGCCAGCAGTTGGACTAGCGGGGATCTCACAGATACGCAGTATTTT CASSWTSGDLTDTQYF